This T cell receptor beta chain was captured in a study of CXCR3-negative and CXCR3-positive naive CD8 T cells. Study findings and constraints: Compared with CXCR3-negative naive cells, CXCR3-positive naive cells showed more hydrophobic TRB CDR3s. Diversity ran similarly high across both naive subsets but far lower in memory CD8+ cells.

There are 11 residues in the CDR3. Naivety in CD8+ T cells corresponded to a CD45RO-CCR7+CD27+CD95- phenotype. The authors prepared UMI-labeled TRB cDNA libraries by 5' RACE. Following a re-call of the 5' RACE reads, TCRdb has one entry per CDR3 protein and lacks DNA. The sample's table shows under 150,000 distinct CDR3 sequences. In the case of this clonotype: The antigen is unknown.

The sample taken for sequencing was naive CXCR3+ CD8+ T cells from blood. Subset: CD45RO-CCR7+CD27+CD95- naive CD8+ T cells expressing CXCR3 (TNR3+). The rearrangement uses TRBV12-3 or TRBV12-4 and TRBJ1-5; TCRdb calls TRBD1, which cannot be checked without DNA. This receptor was taken from a human donor in good health. Some clones in this sample may be carry-over from other donors' samples. CDR3 amino acids: CASSRGGPQHF.